This T cell receptor (beta chain) was sequenced during a study of T cells after yellow fever vaccination. TCRdb passed the 5' RACE reads through MiXCR, listing each CDR3 protein once. The sample includes 65,000 to 70,000 distinct CDR3 sequences, 4.5% to 7.5% seen only once; the top ten take 2.2%. This clonotype was seen ten or more times. In germline, CDR1 is KGHSH, CDR2 LQKENI. Trimming stripped 1 base from V and 3 bases from J, with 12 bases between. The CDR3 totals 15 residues. This rearrangement joins TRBV18 to TRBJ1-1, with a weak D call TRBD1 (6 bases). This TCR was recovered from a man between 18 and 35 years old who received the YFV17D yellow fever vaccine. The sequenced sample was CD4+ T cells sorted from PBMCs, obtained more than 13 days after the first yellow fever vaccination. In DNA form, the CDR3 reads TGTGCCAGCTCACCACGAACACAGGGACACACTGAAGCTTTCTTT. It is translated as CASSPRTQGHTEAFF. The entire variable domain, with the rest obtained from reference TRBV18 and TRBJ1-1, is as follows: NAGVMQNPRHLVRRRGQEARLRCSPMKGHSHVYWYRQLPEEGLKFMVYLQKENIIDESGMPKERFSAEFPKEGPSILRIQQVVRGDSAAYFCASSPRTQGHTEAFFGQGTRLTVV.